These 22 T cell receptor beta chains originate from one sample sequenced in a study of blood T cell repertoires in COVID-19. TCRdb's table, derived via immunoSEQ multiplex PCR, lists solely in-frame clones and lacks some. The repertoire holds 110,000 to 150,000 clones, about 80% seen once, with approximately 3% in the top ten. Sequencing was carried out using peripheral blood. Receptor source: a woman of 80 years or more with acute or convalescent COVID-19.

CDR3 nucleotides: TGTGCCAGCAGACACAGGGATACTGAAGCTTTCTTT. Translation gives CASRHRDTEAFF. V and J are TRBV6-6 and TRBJ1-1, with a possible D match to TRBD1 (6 bases). The CDR3 covers 12 residues. Germline CDR1 and CDR2: MNHNY and SVGAGI (reference sequence). V was pared by 6 bases and J by 5 bases, with 10 bases between.

The J gene is TRBJ1-1, the V gene TRBV30; tentatively, D is TRBD1 (5 bases). Germline assignment: CDR1 GTSNPN and CDR2 SVGIG (reference sequence). Trimming left V 3 bases short and J 1 base short, with 9 bases between. CDR3 size: 13 residues. CDR3 in amino acids: CAWRNGGNTEAFF. The CDR3, as DNA: TGTGCCTGGAGAAACGGGGGGAACACTGAAGCTTTCTTT. The full variable domain, with the rest looked up from reference TRBV30 and TRBJ1-1, is SQTIHQWPATLVQPVGSPLSLECTVEGTSNPNLYWYRQAAGRGLQLLFYSVGIGQISSEVPQNLSASRPQDRQFILSSKKLLLSDSGFYLCAWRNGGNTEAFFGQGTRLTVV.

V gene TRBV9 combines with J gene TRBJ2-7; D might be TRBD2 (6 bases). The germline CDR1 and CDR2 sequences are SGDLS and YYNGEE. The CDR3 is 15 residues long. V dropped 4 bases and J dropped 4 bases, with 18 bases sitting between them. CDR3 in amino acids: CASSSSPGVGYEQYF. The CDR3 DNA follows: TGTGCCAGCAGCTCGAGCCCGGGAGTGGGGTACGAGCAGTACTTC.

The V call is TRBV12-3 or TRBV12-4, the J call TRBJ1-6; 8 bases are a match to TRBD1. The CDR3 loop spans 13 amino acids. With 3 bases clipped from V and 8 bases from J, the junction kept 0 bases outside the gene matches. This CDR3 is CASSLTGDSPLHF. The CDR3 DNA follows: TGTGCCAGCAGTTTGACAGGGGATTCACCCCTCCACTTT.

This clone appeared a few times. The chain recombines TRBV7-2 with TRBJ2-1; 9 bases agree with TRBD2. V dropped 5 bases and J dropped 10; count of bases not matched to a gene: 12. Per germline, CDR1 SGHTA and CDR2 FQGNSA. CDR3 length equals 15 residues. The CDR3 DNA reads TGTGCCAGCAGCCGCGGGGGGGAGGCCGTCAGAGAGCAGTTCTTC. The encoded protein is CASSRGGEAVREQFF.

The chain employs TRBV7-9 and TRBJ1-2, with D possibly TRBD1 on 5 matching bases. The CDR3 runs 16 residues. The germline CDR1 and CDR2 sequences are SEHNR and FQNEAQ (reference sequence). The germline V and J ends were trimmed by 2 bases and 3 bases, with 16 bases remaining between them. In nucleotides, the CDR3 is TGTGCCAGCAGCTTACTGCTGGGGACTTCGGACTATGGCTACACCTTC. Amino acid sequence: CASSLLLGTSDYGYTF.

This clone appeared a few times. V usage is TRBV6-2 or TRBV6-3 and J usage is TRBJ2-1; 13 nucleotides agree with TRBD2. This CDR3 has 15 residues. The V gene end was trimmed by 6 bases and the J gene end by 8 bases; junction bases not matched to a gene: 7. Germline values: CDR1 MNHEY, CDR2 SVGEGT. For the CDR3, the DNA is TGTGCCAGCAGCTCCGGGACTAGCGGGGTCGATGAGCAGTTCTTC. Amino acid sequence: CASSSGTSGVDEQFF.

The chain employs TRBV30 and TRBJ1-3; 9 nucleotides match TRBD1. The CDR3 is 16 amino acids. Germline lookup yields CDR1 GTSNPN and CDR2 SVGIG (reference sequence). V gave up 1 base and J gave up 0 bases; unmatched junction bases: 4. The CDR3, as DNA: TGTGCCTGGAGTGCAGGGGACAGGGTCTCTGGAAACACCATATATTTT. This encodes CAWSAGDRVSGNTIYF.

The chain recombines TRBV19 with TRBJ1-1; D might be TRBD1 (6 bases). Germline values: CDR1 LNHDA, CDR2 SQIVND (reference sequence). Trimming cost V 2 bases and J 0 bases, with 7 bases left between them. The CDR3 has 14 amino acids. Written as DNA, the CDR3 is TGTGCCAGTAGTATACAGGGGATGAACACTGAAGCTTTCTTT. Translation gives CASSIQGMNTEAFF.

The chain links TRBV2 to TRBJ1-4; D might be TRBD1 (5 bases). The V end lost 7 bases, the J end lost 6 bases, and 12 bases lay between the germline ends. Germline assignment: CDR1 SNHLY and CDR2 FYNNEI. The CDR3 contains 13 residues. The CDR3 loop reads CASTRGFYEKLFF. The CDR3 coding sequence is TGTGCCAGCACTAGGGGTTTTTATGAAAAACTGTTTTTT.

As regards this clone: The junction departs from germline at one end; a sequencing error may be responsible. The CDR3 loop is CASTLGTSQGTETQYF. The CDR3 nucleotides read TGCGCCAGCACCTTGGGCACATCACAGGGGACGGAGACCCAGTACTTC. The V and J genes are TRBV5-1 and TRBJ2-5; 7 nucleotides agree with TRBD1. The germline gives CDR1 SGHRS, CDR2 YFSETQ. CDR3 length: 16 residues.

This chain joins TRBV18 and TRBJ2-3; the D gene is possibly TRBD1 (6 bases). The V gene's germline CDR1 is KGHSH and CDR2 LQKENI. Trimming took off 4 bases at V and 3 bases at J, with 14 bases between the two ends. The CDR3 length is 15 residues. The CDR3 loop is CASSRLQGVTDTQYF. Here the CDR3 DNA reads TGTGCCAGCTCACGATTACAGGGTGTGACAGATACGCAGTATTTT.

This clone was observed a handful of times. The CDR3 does not end in the conserved phenylalanine or tryptophan, so this is likely a read error. The DNA is omitted, as the CDR3 cannot be located on it reliably, and the CDR3 follows TCRdb's listing. J is TRBJ2-7 and V is TRBV5-4; TRBD2, as called in the table, went unchecked against the DNA. The CDR3 is 13 residues long, counting both termini. Germline assignment: CDR1 SGHNT and CDR2 YYREEE (reference sequence). The CDR3 spells CASSPGTSGGPVL.

The chain recombines TRBV14 with TRBJ2-3; D not certain. Trimming shortened V by 4 bases and J by 5 bases, and 7 bases separated the two germline ends. The CDR3 length is 12 residues. Germline-derived CDR1 and CDR2 are SGHDN and FVKESK. CDR3 nucleotides: TGTGCCAGCAGCCCCCCGGGAGATACGCAGTATTTT. Its protein is CASSPPGDTQYF.

J is TRBJ1-2 and V is TRBV6-6, with a possible D match to TRBD1 (5 bases). The ends were cut back, 1 base at V and 4 bases at J, with 10 bases in the middle. Germline CDR1 and CDR2: MNHNY and SVGAGI (reference sequence). The length of the CDR3 is 14 residues. The CDR3 sequence: CASSYWGNIYGYTF. CDR3 in DNA: TGTGCCAGCAGTTACTGGGGCAATATCTATGGCTACACCTTC.

This sequence joins TRBV7-2 and TRBJ1-2, with 7 positions matching TRBD1. Per germline, CDR1 SGHTA and CDR2 FQGNSA. V was clipped by 1 base and J by 7 bases; unmatched bases: 6. The CDR3 is 14 residues long. The CDR3 reads CASSLVVQGGGYTF. In DNA form, the CDR3 reads TGTGCCAGCAGCTTAGTAGTTCAGGGGGGTGGCTACACCTTC.

This chain connects TRBV28 to TRBJ2-5, with no clear D. The CDR3 length is 11 residues. The germline gives CDR1 MDHEN, CDR2 SYDVKM. Trimming took off 7 bases at V and 5 bases at J, with 8 bases between the two ends. The chain's CDR3 is CASTSQETQYF. Written as DNA, the CDR3 is TGTGCCAGCACCTCTCAGGAGACCCAGTACTTC.

The J gene is TRBJ2-2, the V gene TRBV5-6, with 14 bases fitting TRBD2. Germline assignment: CDR1 SGHDT and CDR2 YYEEEE. V was clipped by 4 bases and J by 1 base; unmatched bases: 6. This CDR3 has 18 residues. For the CDR3, the DNA is TGTGCCAGCAGCCGGCCGGGACTAGCGGGGGTGAACACCGGGGAGCTGTTTTTT. It translates to CASSRPGLAGVNTGELFF.

The gene calls are TRBV6-2 or TRBV6-3 and TRBJ2-3, with 11 bases lining up with TRBD2. J gave up 9 bases and V 5 bases, and 7 bases lay outside the gene matches. Germline-derived CDR1 and CDR2 are MNHEY and SVGEGT. CDR3 size: 14 residues. The CDR3 region is CASSISGGGETQYF. DNA for the CDR3: TGTGCCAGCAGTATTAGCGGGGGGGGCGAAACGCAGTATTTT.

The J gene is TRBJ1-6, the V gene TRBV10-3, with D possibly TRBD1 on 6 matching bases. V shed 3 bases and J shed 10 bases, with 13 bases lying between them. This CDR3 has 14 residues. The germline gives CDR1 ENHRY, CDR2 SYGVKD. The CDR3 DNA is TGTGCCATCAGTGAACTGGGGGCTAACTCACCCCTCCACTTT. It is translated as CAISELGANSPLHF.

The rearrangement joins TRBV15 to TRBJ1-5; no definite D call. This CDR3 has 15 residues. Trimming pared 4 bases from V and 0 bases from J, leaving 10 bases between. From germline, CDR1 is LNHNV and CDR2 YYDKDF (reference sequence). CDR3 nucleotides: TGTGCCACCAGCACTTACGAGTATAGCAATCAGCCCCAGCATTTT. As protein: CATSTYEYSNQPQHF.

This sequence joins TRBV5-6 and TRBJ1-5; 12 bases align to TRBD1. The CDR3 extends over 19 amino acids. Germline V CDR1 and CDR2: SGHDT, YYEEEE. Losses at the gene ends were 4 bases for V and 0 bases for J; bases not matched to a gene: 11. CDR3 sequence reads: CASSRYGTGGFNSNQPQHF. The DNA of the CDR3 is TGTGCCAGCAGCCGATACGGGACAGGGGGCTTCAATAGCAATCAGCCCCAGCATTTT. The complete variable domain, with remaining parts taken from reference TRBV5-6 and TRBJ1-5, reads DAGVTQSPTHLIKTRGQQVTLRCSPKSGHDTVSWYQQALGQGPQFIFQYYEEEERQRGNFPDRFSGHQFPNYSSELNVNALLLGDSALYLCASSRYGTGGFNSNQPQHFGDGTRLSIL.